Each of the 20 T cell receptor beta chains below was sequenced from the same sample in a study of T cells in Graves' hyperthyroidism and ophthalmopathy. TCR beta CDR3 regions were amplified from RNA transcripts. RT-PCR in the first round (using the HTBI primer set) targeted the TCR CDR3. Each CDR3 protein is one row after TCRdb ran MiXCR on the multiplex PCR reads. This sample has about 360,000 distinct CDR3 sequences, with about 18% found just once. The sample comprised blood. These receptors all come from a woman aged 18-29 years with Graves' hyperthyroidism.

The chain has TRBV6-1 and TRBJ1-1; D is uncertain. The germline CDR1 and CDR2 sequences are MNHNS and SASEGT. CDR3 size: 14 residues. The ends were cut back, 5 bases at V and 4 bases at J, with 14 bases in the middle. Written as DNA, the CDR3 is TGTGCCAGCAGTCTGGCCCGTCGGGGCACTGAAGCTTTCTTT. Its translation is CASSLARRGTEAFF.

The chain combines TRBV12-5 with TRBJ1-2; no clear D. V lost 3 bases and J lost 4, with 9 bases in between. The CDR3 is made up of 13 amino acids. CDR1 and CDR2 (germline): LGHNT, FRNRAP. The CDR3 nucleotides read TGTGCTAGTGGTTTCGGCGAGAGCTATGGCTACACCTTC. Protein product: CASGFGESYGYTF.

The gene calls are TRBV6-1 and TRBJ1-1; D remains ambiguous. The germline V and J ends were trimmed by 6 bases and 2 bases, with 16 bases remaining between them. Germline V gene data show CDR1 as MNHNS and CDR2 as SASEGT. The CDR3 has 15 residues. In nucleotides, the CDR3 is TGTGCCAGCAGAAGATTGGTAAAGCCTAACACTGAAGCTTTCTTT. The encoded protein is CASRRLVKPNTEAFF.

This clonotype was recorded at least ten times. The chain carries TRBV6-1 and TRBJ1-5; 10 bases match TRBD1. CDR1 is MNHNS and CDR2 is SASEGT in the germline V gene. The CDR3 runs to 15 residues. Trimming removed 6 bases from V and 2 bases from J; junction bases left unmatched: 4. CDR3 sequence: CASSFGTGGNQPQHF. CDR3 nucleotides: TGTGCCAGCAGCTTCGGGACAGGGGGCAATCAGCCCCAGCATTTT.

The CDR3 here is CASSEVEGTDQPQHF. CDR3 nucleotide sequence: TGTGCCAGCAGTGAAGTGGAGGGGACGGATCAGCCCCAGCATTTT. V and J are TRBV6-1 and TRBJ1-5, with a weak D call TRBD1 (5 bases). CDR1 is MNHNS and CDR2 is SASEGT in the germline V gene. CDR3 length equals 15 residues. V dropped 1 base and J dropped 5 bases, with 12 bases sitting between them.

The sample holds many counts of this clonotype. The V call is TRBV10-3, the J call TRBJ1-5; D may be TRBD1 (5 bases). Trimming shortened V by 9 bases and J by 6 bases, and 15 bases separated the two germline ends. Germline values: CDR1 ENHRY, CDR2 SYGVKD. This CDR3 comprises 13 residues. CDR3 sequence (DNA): TGTGCCATTACGCGGGGGACGGGTCAGCCCCAGCATTTT. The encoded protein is CAITRGTGQPQHF.

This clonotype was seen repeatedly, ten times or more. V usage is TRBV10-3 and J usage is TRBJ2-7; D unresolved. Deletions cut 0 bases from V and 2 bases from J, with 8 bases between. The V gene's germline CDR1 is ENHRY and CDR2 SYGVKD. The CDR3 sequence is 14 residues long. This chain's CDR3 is CAISESTRAYEQYF. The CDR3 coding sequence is TGTGCCATCAGTGAGTCGACCCGGGCCTACGAGCAGTACTTC.

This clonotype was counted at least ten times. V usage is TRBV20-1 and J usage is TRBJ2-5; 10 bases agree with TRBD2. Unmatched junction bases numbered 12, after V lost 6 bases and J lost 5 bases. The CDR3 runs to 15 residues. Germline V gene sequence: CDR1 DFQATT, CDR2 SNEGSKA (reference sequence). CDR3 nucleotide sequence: TGCAGTGCGGAGCGAAGCGGGGGGGCTCGCGAGACCCAGTACTTC. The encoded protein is CSAERSGGARETQYF.

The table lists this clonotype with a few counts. CDR3 sequence: CASSLSGSHSYEQYF. CDR3 DNA sequence: TGTGCCAGCAGTTTATCGGGCTCTCACTCCTACGAGCAGTACTTC. This chain uses TRBV27 with TRBJ2-7, with D hard to call. In germline, CDR1 is MNHEY, CDR2 SMNVEV (reference sequence). This CDR3 comprises 15 residues. Between the trimmed V and J ends, which lost 0 bases and 0 bases, there was a span of 9 bases.

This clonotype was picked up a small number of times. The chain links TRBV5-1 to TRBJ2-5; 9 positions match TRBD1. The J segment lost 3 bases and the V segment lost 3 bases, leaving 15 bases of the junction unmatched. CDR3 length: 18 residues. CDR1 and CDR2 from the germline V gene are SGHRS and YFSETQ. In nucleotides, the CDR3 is TGCGCCAGCAGCTCCCTCCCCAGGGGACAGGGCATAGAAGAGACCCAGTACTTC. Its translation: CASSSLPRGQGIEETQYF.

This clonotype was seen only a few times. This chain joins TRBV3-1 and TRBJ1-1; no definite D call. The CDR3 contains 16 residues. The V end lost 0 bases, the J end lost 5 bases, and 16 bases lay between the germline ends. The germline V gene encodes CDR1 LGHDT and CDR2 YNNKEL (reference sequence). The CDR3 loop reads CASSQDPLGRHTEAFF. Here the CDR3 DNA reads TGTGCCAGCAGCCAAGATCCTCTCGGACGGCATACTGAAGCTTTCTTT.

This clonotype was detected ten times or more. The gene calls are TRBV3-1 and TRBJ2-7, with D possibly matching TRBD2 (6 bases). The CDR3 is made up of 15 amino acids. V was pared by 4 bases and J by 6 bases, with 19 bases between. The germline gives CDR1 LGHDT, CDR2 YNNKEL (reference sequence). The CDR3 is CASSPNPGRPAEQYF. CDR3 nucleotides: TGTGCCAGCAGCCCCAACCCAGGGAGGCCTGCCGAGCAGTACTTC.

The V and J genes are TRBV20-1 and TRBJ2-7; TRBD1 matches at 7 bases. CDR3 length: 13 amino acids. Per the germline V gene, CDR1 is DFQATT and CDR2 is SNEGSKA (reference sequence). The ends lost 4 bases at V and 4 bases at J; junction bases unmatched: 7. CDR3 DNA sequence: TGCAGTGCTATTGACAGGGTCCATTACGAGCAGTACTTC. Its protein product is CSAIDRVHYEQYF.

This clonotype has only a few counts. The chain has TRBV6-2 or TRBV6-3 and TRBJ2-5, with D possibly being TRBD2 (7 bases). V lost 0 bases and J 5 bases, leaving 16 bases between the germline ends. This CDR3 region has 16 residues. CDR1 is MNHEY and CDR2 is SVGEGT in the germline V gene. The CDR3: CASSYSPTSQGETQYF. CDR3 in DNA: TGTGCCAGCAGTTACTCTCCGACTAGCCAGGGGGAGACCCAGTACTTC.

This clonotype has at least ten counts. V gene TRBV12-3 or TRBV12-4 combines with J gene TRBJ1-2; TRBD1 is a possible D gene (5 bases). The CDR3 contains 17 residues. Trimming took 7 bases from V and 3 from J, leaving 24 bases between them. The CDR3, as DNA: TGTGCCAGCAAGATAGTAGTGGGTGGGGCGCCTGACTATGGCTACACCTTC. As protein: CASKIVVGGAPDYGYTF.

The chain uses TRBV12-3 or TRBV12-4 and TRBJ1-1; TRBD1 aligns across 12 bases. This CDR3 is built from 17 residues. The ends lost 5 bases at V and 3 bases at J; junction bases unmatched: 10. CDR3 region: CASSPSPGQGADTEAFF. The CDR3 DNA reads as TGTGCCAGCAGTCCCTCTCCGGGACAGGGGGCCGACACTGAAGCTTTCTTT.

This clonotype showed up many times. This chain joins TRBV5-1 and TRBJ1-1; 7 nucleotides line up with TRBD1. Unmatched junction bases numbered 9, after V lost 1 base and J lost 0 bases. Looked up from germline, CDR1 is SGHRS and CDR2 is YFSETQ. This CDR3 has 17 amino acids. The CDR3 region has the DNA TGCGCCAGCAGCTTGACTGTCGGCAGGGGGATGAACACTGAAGCTTTCTTT. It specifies CASSLTVGRGMNTEAFF.

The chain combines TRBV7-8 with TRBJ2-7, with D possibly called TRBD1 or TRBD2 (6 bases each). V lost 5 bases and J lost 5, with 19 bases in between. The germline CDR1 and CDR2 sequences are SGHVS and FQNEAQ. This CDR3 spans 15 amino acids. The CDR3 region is CASSPHRVGGHEQYF. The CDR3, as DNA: TGTGCCAGCAGCCCTCACCGGGTTGGGGGGCACGAGCAGTACTTC.

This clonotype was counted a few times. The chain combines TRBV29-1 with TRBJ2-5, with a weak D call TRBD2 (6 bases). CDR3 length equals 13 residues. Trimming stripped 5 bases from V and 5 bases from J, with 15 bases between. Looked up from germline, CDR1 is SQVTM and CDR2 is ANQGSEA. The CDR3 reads CSVPRGSRETQYF. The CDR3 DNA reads TGCAGCGTTCCCCGGGGGTCCCGCGAGACCCAGTACTTC. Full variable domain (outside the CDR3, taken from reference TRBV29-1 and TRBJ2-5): SAVISQKPSRDICQRGTSLTIQCQVDSQVTMMFWYRQQPGQSLTLIATANQGSEATYESGFVIDKFPISRPNLTFSTLTVSNMSPEDSSIYLCSVPRGSRETQYFGPGTRLLVL.

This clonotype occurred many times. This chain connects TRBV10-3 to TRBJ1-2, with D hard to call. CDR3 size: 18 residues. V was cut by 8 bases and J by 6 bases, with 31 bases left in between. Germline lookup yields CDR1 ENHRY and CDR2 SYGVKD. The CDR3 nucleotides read TGTGCCATCTTGGGGAGCAGACCCAATCGTCAAGGTTTTGATGGCTACACCTTC. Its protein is CAILGSRPNRQGFDGYTF.